Listed below are T cell receptor beta chains from one sample, sequenced in a study of shared clonotypes between healthy human individuals. The method was immunoSEQ multiplex PCR; TCRdb's version includes in-frame clones alone and lacks a portion of them. The sample lists fewer than 350,000 clones, 87% occurring once. The specimen was memory CD8+ T cells sorted from blood. These receptors all stem from a young man in good health. Both conserved end residues are part of each CDR3. The order of the fields is V gene, D gene, clone size, J gene, CDR3 protein, CDR3 DNA. A D gene is named only where the DNA matches it firmly. Size tells how often a clone was seen (once, few, many) or the class of an expanded clone, and some rows leave it out.

>TRBV7-6|NA|NA|TRBJ2-7
CASSLVRAPLEQYF
TGTGCCAGCAGCTTAGTCCGAGCCCCCCTCGAGCAGTACTTC
>TRBV27|TRBD1|NA|TRBJ1-5
CASRIGQGGQPQHF
TGTGCCAGTCGAATCGGACAGGGGGGACAGCCCCAGCATTTT
>TRBV4-1|TRBD2|NA|TRBJ2-7
CASSHGTSGTYEQYF
TGCGCCAGCAGCCATGGGACTAGCGGAACCTACGAGCAGTACTTC
>TRBV5-6|NA|once|TRBJ1-5
CASSLGYSNQPQHF
TGTGCCAGCAGCTTAGGGTATAGCAATCAGCCCCAGCATTTT
>TRBV7-2|NA|NA|TRBJ1-6
CASSTLDSASPLHF
TGTGCCAGCAGCACTCTGGACAGTGCCTCACCCCTCCACTTT
>TRBV19|TRBD1|NA|TRBJ1-2
CASEMGQNYGYTF
TGTGCCAGCGAGATGGGACAGAACTATGGCTACACCTTC
>TRBV5-5|TRBD1|NA|TRBJ1-2
CASSPIAGTERLANYGYTF
TGTGCCAGCAGCCCGATCGCCGGGACAGAAAGACTAGCTAACTATGGCTACACCTTC
>TRBV4-1|NA|NA|TRBJ1-2
CASSQAQQGSYGYTF
TGCGCCAGCAGCCAAGCCCAACAGGGATCCTATGGCTACACCTTC
>TRBV11-3|NA|NA|TRBJ1-1
CASSLGTPWGNTEAFF
TGTGCCAGCAGCTTAGGGACCCCCTGGGGAAACACTGAAGCTTTCTTT
>TRBV7-9|TRBD2|NA|TRBJ2-7
CASSLGLAGRYEQYF
TGTGCCAGCAGCCTCGGACTAGCGGGAAGGTACGAGCAGTACTTC